The rows below give T cell receptor beta chains drawn from one sample of a study of cytomegalovirus exposure and HLA in healthy donors. The table came from immunoSEQ multiplex PCR; TCRdb's copy has only in-frame clones and leaves some out. The table has approximately 190,000 clones, roughly 80% seen once. The specimen was PBMCs. All receptors derive from a man between 50 and 59 years old in good health and CMV-seronegative. CDR3s include the opening cysteine and the closing phenylalanine or tryptophan. The order of the fields is J gene, D gene, V gene, CDR3 protein. D genes are given only for firm matches.

j_call: TRBJ2-3
d_call: TRBD2
v_call: TRBV13
cdr3_aa: CASSPGLAGGRGTDTQYF

j_call: TRBJ2-1
d_call: -
v_call: TRBV9
cdr3_aa: CASSLAVAYNEQFF

j_call: TRBJ1-4
d_call: TRBD1
v_call: TRBV2
cdr3_aa: CASKTTGTGEFF

j_call: TRBJ2-3
d_call: -
v_call: TRBV5-6
cdr3_aa: CASSPARRDTQYF

j_call: TRBJ2-3
d_call: -
v_call: TRBV2
cdr3_aa: CASRLSVADTQYF

j_call: TRBJ2-7
d_call: TRBD2
v_call: TRBV7-6
cdr3_aa: CASSLLRGGTGEQYF

j_call: TRBJ2-5
d_call: -
v_call: TRBV5-6
cdr3_aa: CASSFARRIQETQYF

j_call: TRBJ1-1
d_call: -
v_call: TRBV5-4
cdr3_aa: CASSPLGAEAFF

j_call: TRBJ1-4
d_call: -
v_call: TRBV19
cdr3_aa: CASRKGAGVEKLFF

j_call: TRBJ1-5
d_call: -
v_call: TRBV6-5
cdr3_aa: CASSNGGNGNQPQHF

j_call: TRBJ2-2
d_call: TRBD2
v_call: TRBV30
cdr3_aa: CAWSKASGGWRTGELFF

j_call: TRBJ1-6
d_call: -
v_call: TRBV9
cdr3_aa: CASSVDPGKGSPLHF

j_call: -
d_call: -
v_call: TRBV4-3
cdr3_aa: CASSQDPGGYEQYF

j_call: TRBJ1-5
d_call: -
v_call: TRBV7-9
cdr3_aa: CASSQGGRGSNQPQHF

j_call: TRBJ1-5
d_call: -
v_call: TRBV18
cdr3_aa: CASSPGDNQPQHF

j_call: TRBJ1-2
d_call: -
v_call: TRBV19
cdr3_aa: CASRPRGGVDYGYTF

j_call: TRBJ2-7
d_call: TRBD2
v_call: TRBV5-6
cdr3_aa: CASSPGLADARSSYEQYF

j_call: TRBJ2-7
d_call: -
v_call: TRBV19
cdr3_aa: CASSIRGHQPYEQYF

j_call: TRBJ1-5
d_call: TRBD1
v_call: TRBV2
cdr3_aa: CASSRDRGYNQPQHF

j_call: TRBJ2-2
d_call: -
v_call: TRBV30
cdr3_aa: CAWSPGSGGELFF